This T cell receptor (beta chain) was sequenced in a study of molecular identifiers for immune sequencing clone quantification. Looking at the study overall: Within a replicate experiment, RNA obtained from either around 20,000 or 100,000 naive CD8 cells was divided into five aliquots, and four of those aliquots were then sequenced. Study results and caveats: Spiked TCR RNA from one Jurkat cell reportedly showed up when mixed among 1 million or so naive cells.

Sorting was used to obtain naive CD8 T cells (CD8+CD4-CCR7+CD45RA+). V lost 5 bases, J lost 3 bases, and 12 bases stayed unmatched. CDR1 LNHDA and CDR2 SQIVND come from the germline V gene (reference sequence). The CDR3 has 16 amino acids. This clonotype was seen only a few times. Antigen specificity is unknown. Making the bulk TCR libraries relied on previously described methods and listed TCR primers. TCRdb re-analysed the PCR reads in MiXCR, keeping a single row per CDR3 protein. The sample yields about 330,000 distinct CDR3 sequences, about a quarter seen once. Source material: naive CD8+ T cells from blood, with Jurkat cell RNA spiked in. The subset was: FACS-sorted CD8+CD4-CCR7+CD45RA+ naive T cells. This clonotype originated in a human donor in good health. Some libraries in this study had Jurkat cell RNA spiked in. The chain links TRBV19 to TRBJ2-5; 7 nucleotides line up with TRBD2. CDR3 bases: TGTGCCAGTAGTCTCGCAACTAGCGTGGGGGAAGAGACCCAGTACTTC. Translation gives CASSLATSVGEETQYF.